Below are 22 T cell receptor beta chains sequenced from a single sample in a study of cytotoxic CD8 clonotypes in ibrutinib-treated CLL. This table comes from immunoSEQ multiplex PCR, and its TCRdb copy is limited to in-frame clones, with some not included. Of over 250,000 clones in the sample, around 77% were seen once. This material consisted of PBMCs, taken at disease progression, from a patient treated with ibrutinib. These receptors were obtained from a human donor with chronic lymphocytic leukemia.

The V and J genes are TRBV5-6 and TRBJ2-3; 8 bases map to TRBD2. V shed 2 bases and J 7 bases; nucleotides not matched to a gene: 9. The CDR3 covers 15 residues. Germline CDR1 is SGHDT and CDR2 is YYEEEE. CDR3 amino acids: CASSFSGGALYTQYF. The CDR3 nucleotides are TGTGCCAGCAGCTTTTCCGGGGGGGCCCTGTATACGCAGTATTTT.

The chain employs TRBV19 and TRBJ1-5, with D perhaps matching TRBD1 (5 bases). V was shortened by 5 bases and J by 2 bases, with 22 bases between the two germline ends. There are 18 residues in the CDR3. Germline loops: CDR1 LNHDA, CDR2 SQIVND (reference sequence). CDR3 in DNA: TGTGCCAGTAGTTCCATCGGCCAAAGACAGTTCGGCAATCAGCCCCAGCATTTT. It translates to CASSSIGQRQFGNQPQHF. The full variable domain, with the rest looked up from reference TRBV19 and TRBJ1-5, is DGGITQSPKYLFRKEGQNVTLSCEQNLNHDAMYWYRQDPGQGLRLIYYSQIVNDFQKGDIAEGYSVSREKKESFPLTVTSAQKNPTAFYLCASSSIGQRQFGNQPQHFGDGTRLSIL.

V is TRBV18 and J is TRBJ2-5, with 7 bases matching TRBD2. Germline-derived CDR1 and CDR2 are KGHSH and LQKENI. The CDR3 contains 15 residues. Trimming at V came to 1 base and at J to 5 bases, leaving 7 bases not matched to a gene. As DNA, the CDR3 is TGTGCCAGCTCACCACTTCTCGCGGGAGTTGAGACCCAGTACTTC. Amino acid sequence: CASSPLLAGVETQYF. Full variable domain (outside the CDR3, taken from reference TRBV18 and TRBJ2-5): NAGVMQNPRHLVRRRGQEARLRCSPMKGHSHVYWYRQLPEEGLKFMVYLQKENIIDESGMPKERFSAEFPKEGPSILRIQQVVRGDSAAYFCASSPLLAGVETQYFGPGTRLLVL.

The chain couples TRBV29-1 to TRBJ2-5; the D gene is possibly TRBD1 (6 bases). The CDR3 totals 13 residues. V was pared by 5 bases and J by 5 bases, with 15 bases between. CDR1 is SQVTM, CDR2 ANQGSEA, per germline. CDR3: CSVTGKVVETQYF. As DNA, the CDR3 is TGCAGCGTTACAGGGAAGGTCGTGGAGACCCAGTACTTC.

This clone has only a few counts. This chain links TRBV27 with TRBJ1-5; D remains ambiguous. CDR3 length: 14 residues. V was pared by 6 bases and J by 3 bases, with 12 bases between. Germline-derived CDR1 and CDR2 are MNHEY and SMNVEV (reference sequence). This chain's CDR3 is CASSWSGFNQPQHF. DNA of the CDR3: TGTGCCAGCAGCTGGTCGGGGTTCAATCAGCCCCAGCATTTT.

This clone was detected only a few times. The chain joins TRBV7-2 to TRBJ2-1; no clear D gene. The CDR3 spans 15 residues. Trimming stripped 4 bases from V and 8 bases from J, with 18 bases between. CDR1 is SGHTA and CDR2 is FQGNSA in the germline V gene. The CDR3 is CASSSRPPQSDEQFF. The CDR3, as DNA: TGTGCCAGCAGCTCGCGACCGCCTCAGAGCGATGAGCAGTTCTTC. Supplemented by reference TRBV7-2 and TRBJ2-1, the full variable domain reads GAGVSQSPSNKVTEKGKDVELRCDPISGHTALYWYRQSLGQGLEFLIYFQGNSAPDKSGLPSDRFSAERTGGSVSTLTIQRTQQEDSAVYLCASSSRPPQSDEQFFGPGTRLTVL.

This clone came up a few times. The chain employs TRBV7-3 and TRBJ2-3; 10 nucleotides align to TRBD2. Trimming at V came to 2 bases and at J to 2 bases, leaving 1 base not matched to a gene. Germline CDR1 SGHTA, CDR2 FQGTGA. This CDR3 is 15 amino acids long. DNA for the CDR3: TGTGCCAGCAGCTTAGGACTAGCGGACACAGATACGCAGTATTTT. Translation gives CASSLGLADTDTQYF.

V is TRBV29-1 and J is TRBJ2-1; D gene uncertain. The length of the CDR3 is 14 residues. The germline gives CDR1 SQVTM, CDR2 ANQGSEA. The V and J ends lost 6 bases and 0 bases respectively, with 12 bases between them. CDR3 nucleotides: TGCAGCGTAAGAAAACTGAGCTCCTACAATGAGCAGTTCTTC. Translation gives CSVRKLSSYNEQFF.

CDR3 loop: CASSQEEGFSYGYTF. As DNA, the CDR3 is TGCGCCAGCAGCCAAGAGGAGGGTTTTAGCTATGGCTACACCTTC. The chain couples TRBV4-1 to TRBJ1-2; no firm D call. The CDR3 has 15 amino acids. The V end lost 0 bases, the J end lost 4 bases, and 12 bases lay between the germline ends. Per the germline V gene, CDR1 is MGHRA and CDR2 is YSYEKL.

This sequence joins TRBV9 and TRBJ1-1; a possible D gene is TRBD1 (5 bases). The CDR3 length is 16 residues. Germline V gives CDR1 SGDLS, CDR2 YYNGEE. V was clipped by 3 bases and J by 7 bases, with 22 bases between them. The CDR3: CASSETTGSSRGEAFF. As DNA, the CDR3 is TGTGCCAGCAGCGAGACCACGGGGTCGAGTAGGGGTGAAGCTTTCTTT.

The CDR3 DNA follows: TGTGCCAGCAGTGAACCGGGACTGAACACCGGGGAGCTGTTTTTT. Its protein is CASSEPGLNTGELFF. The chain links TRBV6-1 to TRBJ2-2, with D maybe TRBD2 (6 bases). The germline gives CDR1 MNHNS, CDR2 SASEGT. V was cut by 2 bases and J by 1 base, with 8 bases left in between. The CDR3 covers 15 residues.

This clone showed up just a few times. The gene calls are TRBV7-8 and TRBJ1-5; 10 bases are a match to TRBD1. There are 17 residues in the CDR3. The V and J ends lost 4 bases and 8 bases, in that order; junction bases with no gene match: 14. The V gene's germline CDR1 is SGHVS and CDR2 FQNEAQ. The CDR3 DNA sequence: TGTGCCAGCAGCTCGGACAGGGGGACCCTCGCGCGCGAGCCCCAGCATTTT. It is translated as CASSSDRGTLAREPQHF.

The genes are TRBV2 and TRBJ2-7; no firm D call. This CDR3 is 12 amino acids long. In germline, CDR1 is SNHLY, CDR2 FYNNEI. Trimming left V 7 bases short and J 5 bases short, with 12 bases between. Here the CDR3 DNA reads TGTGCCAGCAATAATGCAGGCAACGAGCAGTACTTC. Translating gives CASNNAGNEQYF.

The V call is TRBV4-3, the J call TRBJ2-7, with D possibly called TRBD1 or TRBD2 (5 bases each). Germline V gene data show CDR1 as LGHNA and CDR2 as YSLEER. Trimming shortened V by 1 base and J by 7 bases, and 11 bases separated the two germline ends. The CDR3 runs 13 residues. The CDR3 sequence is CASSQAYEGEQYF. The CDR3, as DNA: TGCGCCAGCAGCCAAGCCTATGAGGGGGAGCAGTACTTC.

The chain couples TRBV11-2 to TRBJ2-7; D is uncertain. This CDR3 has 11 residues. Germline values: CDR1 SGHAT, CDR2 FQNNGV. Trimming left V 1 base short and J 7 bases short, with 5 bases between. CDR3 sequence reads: CASSLVGEQYF. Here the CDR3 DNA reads TGTGCCAGCAGCTTAGTCGGGGAGCAGTACTTC.

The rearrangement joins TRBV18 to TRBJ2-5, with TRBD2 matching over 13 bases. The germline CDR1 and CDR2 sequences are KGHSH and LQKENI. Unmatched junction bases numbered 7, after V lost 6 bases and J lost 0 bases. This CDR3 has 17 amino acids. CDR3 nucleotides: TGTGCCAGCTCCAACAGAGGACTAGCGGGGGACCAAGAGACCCAGTACTTC. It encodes CASSNRGLAGDQETQYF.

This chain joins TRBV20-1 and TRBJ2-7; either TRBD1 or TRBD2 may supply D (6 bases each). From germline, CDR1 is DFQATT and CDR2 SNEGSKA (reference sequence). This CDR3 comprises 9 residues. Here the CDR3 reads CSANAGGRV. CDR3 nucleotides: TGCAGTGCGAATGCCGGGGGCCGAGTC.

The CDR3 is CASSSDTQETQYF. CDR3 sequence (DNA): TGTGCCAGCAGCTCGGACACCCAAGAGACCCAGTACTTC. This chain connects TRBV11-2 to TRBJ2-5; TRBD1 is a possible D gene (5 bases). The CDR3 extends over 13 amino acids. Deletions cut 4 bases from V and 1 base from J, with 7 bases between. The germline V gene has CDR1 SGHAT and CDR2 FQNNGV. The entire variable domain, with the rest obtained from reference TRBV11-2 and TRBJ2-5, is as follows: EAGVAQSPRYKIIEKRQSVAFWCNPISGHATLYWYQQILGQGPKLLIQFQNNGVVDDSQLPKDRFSAERLKGVDSTLKIQPAKLEDSAVYLCASSSDTQETQYFGPGTRLLVL.

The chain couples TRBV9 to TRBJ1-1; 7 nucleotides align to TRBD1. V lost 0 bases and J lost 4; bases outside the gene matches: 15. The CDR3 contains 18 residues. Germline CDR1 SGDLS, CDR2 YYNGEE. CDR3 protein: CASSVVAGGHRWGTEAFF. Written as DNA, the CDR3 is TGTGCCAGCAGCGTAGTGGCAGGGGGACACCGATGGGGCACTGAAGCTTTCTTT. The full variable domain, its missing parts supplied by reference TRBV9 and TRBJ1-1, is DSGVTQTPKHLITATGQRVTLRCSPRSGDLSVYWYQQSLDQGLQFLIQYYNGEERAKGNILERFSAQQFPDLHSELNLSSLELGDSALYFCASSVVAGGHRWGTEAFFGQGTRLTVV.

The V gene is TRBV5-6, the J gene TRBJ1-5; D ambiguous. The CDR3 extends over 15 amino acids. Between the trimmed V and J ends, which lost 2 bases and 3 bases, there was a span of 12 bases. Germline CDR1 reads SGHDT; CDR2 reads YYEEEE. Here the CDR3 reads CASSFPQESNQPQHF. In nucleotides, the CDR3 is TGTGCCAGCAGCTTCCCTCAGGAGTCCAATCAGCCCCAGCATTTT.

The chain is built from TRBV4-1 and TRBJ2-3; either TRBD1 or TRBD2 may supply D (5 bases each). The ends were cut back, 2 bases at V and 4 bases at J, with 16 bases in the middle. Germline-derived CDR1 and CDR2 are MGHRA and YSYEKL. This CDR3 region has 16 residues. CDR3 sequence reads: CASSQTFMRGADTQYF. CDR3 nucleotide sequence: TGCGCCAGCAGCCAAACCTTTATGAGGGGCGCAGATACGCAGTATTTT.

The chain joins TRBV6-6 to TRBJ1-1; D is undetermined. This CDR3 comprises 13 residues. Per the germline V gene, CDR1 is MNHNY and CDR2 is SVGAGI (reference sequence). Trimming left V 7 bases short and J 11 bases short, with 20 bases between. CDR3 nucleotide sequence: TGTGCCAGCAATGCCCGTGCGGGGATTGAGGCTTTCTTT. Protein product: CASNARAGIEAFF.